This record looks at one TCR beta chain sequence and its context. This sample is drawn from a study of OX40 agonist ivuxolimab in advanced cancers. Background on the study: Patients in dose escalation had liver, melanoma, kidney or head and neck cancers. The group had a mean age of 60 years, ranged from roughly 23 to 85, and was just under 85% male.

Sequencing was performed with immunoSEQ multiplex PCR; in TCRdb, only in-frame clones are kept and a portion is missing. This table holds 58,000 or so clones, 80% to 90% found once. From germline, CDR1 is SGHVS and CDR2 FNYEAQ. V was shortened by 1 base and J by 7 bases, with 9 bases between the two germline ends. The CDR3 spans 13 residues. The clonotype comes from an adult with an advanced solid tumor such as melanoma, head and neck, liver or kidney cancer. The chain links TRBV7-6 to TRBJ2-3; D is unclear. Sequencing was performed on CD4+ or CD8+ T cells sorted from blood, taken in a trial of the OX40 agonist ivuxolimab. The CDR3: CASSLDSLNTQYF. The CDR3 region has the DNA TGTGCCAGCAGCTTAGATAGCTTGAATACGCAGTATTTT.